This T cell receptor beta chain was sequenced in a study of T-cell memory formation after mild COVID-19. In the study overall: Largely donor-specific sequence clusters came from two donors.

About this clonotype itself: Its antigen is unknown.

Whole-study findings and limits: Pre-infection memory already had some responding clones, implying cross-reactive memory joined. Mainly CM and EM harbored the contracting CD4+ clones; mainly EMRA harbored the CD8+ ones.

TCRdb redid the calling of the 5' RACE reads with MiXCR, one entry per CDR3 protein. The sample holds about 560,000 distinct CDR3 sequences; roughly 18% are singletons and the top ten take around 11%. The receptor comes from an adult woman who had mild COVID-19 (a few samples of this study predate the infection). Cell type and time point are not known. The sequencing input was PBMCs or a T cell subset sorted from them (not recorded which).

The CDR3 loop reads CASGRSEKLFF. CDR3 DNA sequence: TGTGCCAGCGGTAGGAGTGAAAAACTGTTTTTT. The J gene is TRBJ1-4, the V gene TRBV7-9; D unresolved. Germline V lookup: CDR1 SEHNR, CDR2 FQNEAQ (reference sequence). V lost 8 bases and J 7 bases, leaving 8 bases between the germline ends. The CDR3 is 11 residues long.